A selection of T cell receptor beta chains follows, all from one sample in a study of shared clonotypes between healthy human individuals. The data were produced by immunoSEQ multiplex PCR, yet TCRdb's version contains in-frame clones alone and is incomplete. The sample records some 2.1 million clones, 90% to 95% being singletons. The specimen was naive CD4+ T cells sorted from blood. Source of these receptors: a young man in good health. CDR3s include the opening cysteine and the closing phenylalanine or tryptophan. D genes are given only for firm matches. Part of the rows lack a size; the others show once, few, many or a class for expanded clones.

j_gene,v_gene,abundance,d_gene,CDR3aa,CDR3nt
TRBJ2-3,TRBV25-1,-,-,CASSPSTDTQYF,TGTGCCAGCAGTCCATCCACAGATACGCAGTATTTT
TRBJ2-7,TRBV6-1,-,-,CASSASGATYEQYF,TGTGCCAGCAGTGCCTCCGGGGCCACCTACGAGCAGTACTTC
TRBJ1-2,TRBV19,-,-,CASSITSGLNYGYTF,TGTGCCAGTAGTATAACATCGGGACTTAACTATGGCTACACCTTC
TRBJ1-2,TRBV9,-,TRBD1,CASSVGSGTGWYGYTF,TGTGCCAGCAGCGTAGGGTCCGGGACAGGGTGGTATGGCTACACCTTC
TRBJ1-4,TRBV18,once,-,CASSPTGPPEEKLFF,TGTGCCAGCTCACCTACGGGGCCGCCGGAGGAAAAACTGTTTTTT
TRBJ1-1,TRBV5-6,-,-,CASSWVSGNTEAFF,TGTGCCAGCAGCTGGGTCTCAGGGAACACTGAAGCTTTCTTT
TRBJ1-5,TRBV19,-,TRBD1,CASSTGQNQPQHF,TGTGCCAGTAGTACGGGACAGAATCAGCCCCAGCATTTT
TRBJ2-7,TRBV6-5,-,-,CASSVRDQTYEQYF,TGTGCCAGCAGTGTCCGGGACCAGACCTACGAGCAGTACTTC
TRBJ1-1,TRBV6-5,-,-,CASSNRNTEAFF,TGTGCCAGCAGTAATCGTAACACTGAAGCTTTCTTT
TRBJ1-1,TRBV27,-,-,CASSAYREDTEAFF,TGTGCCAGCAGTGCCTACAGGGAAGACACTGAAGCTTTCTTT
TRBJ1-1,TRBV5-4,-,TRBD1,CASSRTGLNTEAFF,TGTGCCAGCAGCAGGACAGGGTTGAACACTGAAGCTTTCTTT
TRBJ2-6,TRBV7-3,-,-,CASSLDTTTGANVLTF,TGTGCCAGCAGCCTGGATACTACAACAGGGGCCAACGTCCTGACTTTC
TRBJ1-6,TRBV10-3,once,-,CATRDYNSPLHF,TGTGCCACCAGGGACTATAATTCACCCCTCCACTTT
TRBJ1-1,TRBV5-1,-,-,CASSLDGGNTEAFF,TGCGCCAGCAGCTTGGACGGGGGCAACACTGAAGCTTTCTTT
TRBJ2-2,TRBV28,-,TRBD1,CASSYPGQINTGELFF,TGTGCCAGCAGTTACCCGGGACAGATAAACACCGGGGAGCTGTTTTTT
TRBJ2-1,TRBV10-3,-,-,CAISESSEQFF,TGTGCCATCAGTGAGTCTAGTGAGCAGTTCTTC
TRBJ2-7,TRBV28,-,-,CASSHMTLAGGPEQYF,TGTGCCAGCAGTCATATGACACTAGCAGGGGGTCCCGAGCAGTACTTC
TRBJ2-7,TRBV11-3,-,TRBD1,CASSRQGASYEQYF,TGTGCCAGCAGCCGACAGGGGGCAAGCTACGAGCAGTACTTC
TRBJ2-7,TRBV10-3,-,TRBD2,CAIRRLAGDIYEQYF,TGTGCCATCAGGCGACTAGCGGGGGATATCTACGAGCAGTACTTC
TRBJ2-4,TRBV18,-,TRBD2,CASSPMSGSNLAKNIQYF,TGTGCCAGCTCACCAATGAGCGGGAGTAATTTGGCCAAAAACATTCAGTACTTC
TRBJ2-7,TRBV30,-,TRBD1,CAWSRAGGREQYF,TGTGCCTGGAGTAGGGCAGGGGGCCGCGAGCAGTACTTC
TRBJ2-2,TRBV5-4,-,-,CASSFGWLGTNTGELFF,TGTGCCAGCAGCTTTGGTTGGTTAGGGACGAACACCGGGGAGCTGTTTTTT
TRBJ1-2,TRBV6-5,-,-,CASRPDPEGSYTF,TGTGCCAGCAGGCCCGACCCGGAGGGAAGCTACACCTTC
TRBJ2-2,TRBV5-1,-,-,CASSFSVRDTSANTGELFF,TGCGCCAGCAGCTTCTCGGTTCGGGACACATCGGCCAACACCGGGGAGCTGTTTTTT
TRBJ1-2,TRBV15,-,-,CATSRDGSVRNGYTF,TGTGCCACCAGCAGAGATGGTAGCGTGCGGAATGGCTACACCTTC
TRBJ1-1,TRBV2,-,-,CASSPDHTEAFF,TGTGCCAGCAGCCCAGATCACACTGAAGCTTTCTTT
TRBJ2-1,TRBV18,-,-,CASSLQGNNEQFF,TGTGCCAGCTCACTACAGGGCAACAATGAGCAGTTCTTC
TRBJ1-4,TRBV6-5,-,TRBD1,CASSRRQGGEKLFF,TGTGCCAGCAGTCGCCGACAGGGAGGCGAAAAACTGTTTTTT
TRBJ2-2,TRBV4-2,-,TRBD2,CASSPTPSGGAWTGELFF,TGTGCCAGCAGCCCCACCCCTAGCGGGGGGGCCTGGACCGGGGAGCTGTTTTTT
TRBJ2-2,TRBV18,-,-,CASSPPRRVPGELFF,TGTGCCAGCTCACCACCGAGAAGGGTTCCCGGGGAGCTGTTTTTT
TRBJ2-3,TRBV5-4,-,-,CASSFSTDTQYF,TGTGCCAGCAGCTTTAGCACAGATACGCAGTATTTT
TRBJ1-4,TRBV29-1,-,-,CSVEGRAGEKLFF,TGCAGCGTTGAGGGACGGGCGGGGGAAAAACTGTTTTTT
TRBJ1-1,TRBV6-5,-,-,CASSFREKNTEAFF,TGTGCCAGCAGCTTCAGGGAGAAGAACACTGAAGCTTTCTTT
TRBJ1-2,TRBV6-7,-,-,CASSYLVARVGYTF,TGTGCCAGCAGTTACTTGGTGGCGCGAGTTGGCTACACCTTC
TRBJ1-4,TRBV29-1,-,TRBD1,CSVARGPNEKLFF,TGCAGCGTTGCTAGGGGGCCTAATGAAAAACTGTTTTTT
TRBJ1-4,TRBV7-9,-,-,CASRPLAKEKLFF,TGTGCCAGCAGGCCCCTGGCCAAGGAAAAACTGTTTTTT
TRBJ2-3,TRBV9,-,TRBD2,CASSVVLAGATDTQYF,TGTGCCAGCAGCGTAGTACTAGCGGGGGCTACAGATACGCAGTATTTT
TRBJ1-6,TRBV27,-,TRBD1,CASSLIGQGNSPLHF,TGTGCCAGCAGTTTAATAGGACAGGGGAATTCACCCCTCCACTTT
TRBJ2-3,TRBV18,-,TRBD2,CASSHQRAGTDTQYF,TGTGCCAGCTCACACCAACGAGCGGGGACAGATACGCAGTATTTT
TRBJ2-4,TRBV6-1,-,-,CASNRDGKNIQYF,TGTGCCAGCAATAGGGACGGGAAAAACATTCAGTACTTC
TRBJ2-7,TRBV9,-,-,CASSVSGQSSYEQYF,TGTGCCAGCAGCGTATCAGGCCAGTCCTCCTACGAGCAGTACTTC
TRBJ2-7,TRBV5-1,-,TRBD1,CASSLVSGTGTSYEQYF,TGCGCCAGCAGCTTGGTCTCCGGGACAGGTACTTCTTACGAGCAGTACTTC
TRBJ2-5,TRBV19,-,-,CASSISETQYF,TGTGCCAGTAGTATTAGCGAGACCCAGTACTTC
TRBJ2-3,TRBV6-6,once,-,CASNRRLAIDTQYF,TGTGCCAGCAATAGACGTCTCGCTATAGATACGCAGTATTTT
TRBJ1-3,TRBV5-4,once,-,CASTFGGSSGNTIYF,TGTGCCAGCACCTTCGGGGGGAGCTCTGGAAACACCATATATTTT
TRBJ1-6,TRBV30,-,-,CAWSRDTDNSPLHF,TGTGCCTGGTCGAGGGACACCGATAATTCACCCCTCCACTTT
TRBJ2-2,TRBV9,-,-,CASSVVLSGELFF,TGTGCCAGCAGCGTAGTTTTGTCCGGGGAGCTGTTTTTT
TRBJ1-5,TRBV6-5,-,-,CASSRTISNQPQHF,TGTGCCAGCTCCAGGACAATTAGCAATCAGCCCCAGCATTTT
TRBJ1-1,TRBV28,-,-,CASSPVPLPGGTEAFF,TGTGCCAGCAGCCCGGTCCCCCTCCCCGGAGGTACTGAAGCTTTCTTT
TRBJ1-6,TRBV30,-,TRBD1,CAWSVQGGNSPLHF,TGTGCCTGGAGTGTTCAGGGGGGGAATTCACCCCTCCACTTT
TRBJ2-3,TRBV2,-,-,CASKGLTDTQYF,TGTGCCAGCAAAGGGCTCACAGATACGCAGTATTTT
TRBJ2-7,TRBV30,-,-,CAWGPGREHFSYEQYF,TGTGCCTGGGGGCCGGGCAGGGAACATTTCTCCTACGAGCAGTACTTC
TRBJ1-2,TRBV9,-,-,CASSVGQSYGYTF,TGTGCCAGCAGCGTAGGTCAGTCCTATGGCTACACCTTC
TRBJ2-7,TRBV7-3,-,-,CASSFAGNSEQYF,TGTGCCAGCAGCTTCGCAGGGAACTCCGAGCAGTACTTC
TRBJ2-3,TRBV27,-,TRBD2,CASTYLAGGSTDTQYF,TGTGCCAGCACCTACTTAGCGGGAGGATCCACAGATACGCAGTATTTT
TRBJ2-5,TRBV7-9,-,-,CAFSDGQETQYF,TGTGCCTTTTCGGACGGACAAGAGACCCAGTACTTC
TRBJ1-2,TRBV30,-,-,CAWNTGLSYGYTF,TGTGCCTGGAACACAGGGCTCTCTTATGGCTACACCTTC
TRBJ2-6,TRBV5-4,-,-,CASSLLISGANVLTF,TGTGCCAGCAGCTTGCTGATCTCTGGGGCCAACGTCCTGACTTTC
TRBJ2-6,TRBV10-3,-,-,CAISVELSGANVLTF,TGTGCCATCAGTGTAGAGCTCTCTGGGGCCAACGTCCTGACTTTC
TRBJ2-5,TRBV19,few,TRBD2,CASSSGLAGGETQYF,TGTGCCAGTAGTAGCGGACTAGCGGGGGGAGAGACCCAGTACTTC